The clone carrying this TCR beta chain has just one count. The data were produced by immunoSEQ multiplex PCR, yet TCRdb's version contains in-frame clones alone and is incomplete. The sample holds about 820,000 clones, roughly 92% seen once. This sample was taken from a study of shared clonotypes between healthy human individuals. Naive CD8 cells were CD45RO-negative, positively selected for CCR7, excluding terminally differentiated effector memory CD45RA+ cells. CDR1 and CDR2 (germline): MNHNY, SVGAGI (reference sequence). Trimming removed 5 bases from V and 0 bases from J, with 14 bases in between. There are 15 residues in the CDR3.

The origin of this receptor is a man aged 25 to 40 in good health. What was sequenced was naive CD8+ T cells sorted from blood. V usage is TRBV6-6 and J usage is TRBJ2-7, with D perhaps matching TRBD2 (6 bases). The CDR3 sequence: CASSPLSGTSYEQYF. The CDR3, as DNA: TGTGCCAGCAGTCCTCTTAGCGGCACCTCCTACGAGCAGTACTTC.